Below are 30 T cell receptor beta chains sequenced from a single sample in a study of T cell responses to AZD1222 COVID-19 vaccine. Sequenced by immunoSEQ multiplex PCR; TCRdb stores in-frame clones only, minus some. The sample has roughly 190,000 clones; approximately 91% are singletons. Sample: peripheral blood, taken 28 days after the second AZD1222 dose. Receptors originate from an adult who received the AZD1222 COVID-19 vaccine.

This sequence joins TRBV9 and TRBJ2-1; 7 bases align to TRBD1. The CDR3 consists of 13 residues. The junction had 7 bases not matched to a gene; V was cut back by 4 bases and J by 9 bases. The germline V gene has CDR1 SGDLS and CDR2 YYNGEE. The DNA for the CDR3 is TGTGCCAGCAGCATTGGGACAGACGGTGAGCAGTTCTTC. Protein product: CASSIGTDGEQFF.

This clone has only one observation. The genes are TRBV7-3 and TRBJ2-1, with D possibly matching TRBD2 (6 bases). Deletions cut 2 bases from V and 6 bases from J, with 8 bases between. The germline V gene encodes CDR1 SGHTA and CDR2 FQGTGA. The CDR3 is 13 residues long. CDR3 residues: CASSLRGSNEQFF. The CDR3 nucleotides are TGTGCCAGCAGCTTACGGGGGAGCAATGAGCAGTTCTTC.

This clone was recorded once. The genes are TRBV27 and TRBJ1-5, with D unclear. The germline V gene encodes CDR1 MNHEY and CDR2 SMNVEV (reference sequence). The length of the CDR3 is 14 residues. Trimming took off 6 bases at V and 9 bases at J, with 18 bases between the two ends. Written as DNA, the CDR3 is TGTGCCAGCAGAGAAACAATGGCGGTGGTGCCCCAGCATTTT. This gives the protein CASRETMAVVPQHF.

V is TRBV5-1 and J is TRBJ2-1; TRBD2 aligns across 7 bases. The germline V gene encodes CDR1 SGHRS and CDR2 YFSETQ. The V and J ends lost 2 bases and 8 bases, in that order; junction bases with no gene match: 10. CDR3 size: 15 residues. The CDR3 DNA follows: TGCGCCAGCAGCTTTGGGGGAGGGGTAGGGCATGAGCAGTTCTTC. Protein product: CASSFGGGVGHEQFF.

The chain combines TRBV11-2 with TRBJ2-7; D unclear. The germline V gene encodes CDR1 SGHAT and CDR2 FQNNGV. The CDR3 runs 12 residues. Trimming took off 3 bases at V and 6 bases at J, with 9 bases between the two ends. The CDR3: CASSFQSGEQYF. In nucleotides, the CDR3 is TGTGCCAGCAGCTTTCAATCCGGCGAGCAGTACTTC.

The genes are TRBV11-3 and TRBJ1-3, with no clear D. The ends were cut back, 2 bases at V and 4 bases at J, with 9 bases in the middle. The CDR3 spans 14 residues. The germline V gene encodes CDR1 SGHNT and CDR2 YENEEA. The DNA of the CDR3 is TGTGCCAGCAGCTTACGCAGGTCCGGAAACACCATATATTTT. It translates to CASSLRRSGNTIYF.

CDR3 loop: CASSFKVGMNTEAFF. CDR3 DNA: TGTGCCAGCAGCTTTAAGGTGGGCATGAACACTGAAGCTTTCTTT. The V gene is TRBV5-6, the J gene TRBJ1-1; D is uncertain. The germline V gene encodes CDR1 SGHDT and CDR2 YYEEEE. The CDR3 covers 15 residues. V gave up 2 bases and J gave up 0 bases, with 11 bases separating them.

The J gene is TRBJ2-7, the V gene TRBV6-5; no reliable D call. The CDR3 has 15 residues. The V gene's germline CDR1 is MNHEY and CDR2 SVGAGI. V was shortened by 2 bases and J by 2 bases, with 13 bases between the two germline ends. CDR3 in DNA: TGTGCCAGCAGTTACGGTGAAGGGTCTACCTACGAGCAGTACTTC. Translation gives CASSYGEGSTYEQYF.

The V call is TRBV3-1 (or the pseudogene TRBV3-2), the J call TRBJ2-1; 11 nucleotides match TRBD2. V lost 4 bases, J lost 5 bases, and 4 bases stayed unmatched. The germline V gene has CDR1 LGHDT and CDR2 YNNKEL (reference sequence). The CDR3 runs to 15 residues. This CDR3 is CASSPLAGVDNEQFF. The DNA of the CDR3 is TGTGCCAGCAGCCCACTAGCGGGAGTGGACAATGAGCAGTTCTTC.

The chain has TRBV28 and TRBJ1-4; D gene ambiguous. The CDR3 totals 13 residues. V shed 8 bases and J shed 6 bases, with 13 bases lying between them. The germline V gene has CDR1 MDHEN and CDR2 SYDVKM. The CDR3 sequence: CASFSGLYEKLFF. CDR3 DNA: TGTGCCAGCTTTTCGGGGTTATATGAAAAACTGTTTTTT.

J is TRBJ1-6 and V is TRBV6-5, with 7 bases aligning to TRBD1. The CDR3 has 14 amino acids. The junction had 7 bases not matched to a gene; V was cut back by 6 bases and J by 8 bases. Germline V CDR1 and CDR2: MNHEY, SVGAGI. The chain's CDR3 is CASRIPGQYSPLHF. CDR3 coding DNA: TGTGCCAGCAGAATACCGGGACAGTATTCACCCCTCCACTTT.

The rearrangement joins TRBV9 to TRBJ1-1, with D perhaps matching TRBD1 (6 bases). Trimming pared 1 base from V and 4 bases from J, leaving 11 bases between. Germline values: CDR1 SGDLS, CDR2 YYNGEE. The CDR3 is 14 amino acids. The CDR3 here is CASSVTGAGTEAFF. The CDR3 DNA follows: TGTGCCAGCAGCGTAACGGGGGCGGGCACTGAAGCTTTCTTT.

The chain uses TRBV5-1 and TRBJ2-1, with 7 bases identical to TRBD2. Losses at the gene ends were 3 bases for V and 13 bases for J; bases not matched to a gene: 13. Germline CDR1 SGHRS, CDR2 YFSETQ. The CDR3 has 14 amino acids. This CDR3 is CASSSGTNSMKQFF. The DNA of the CDR3 is TGCGCCAGCAGCTCCGGGACTAACTCAATGAAACAGTTCTTC.

CDR3 DNA: TGTGCCAGCTCACACCCCACTAGCGGGGATCCTAGCACAGATACGCAGTATTTT. Protein sequence: CASSHPTSGDPSTDTQYF. The V and J genes are TRBV18 and TRBJ2-3; 10 bases fit TRBD2. Germline lookup yields CDR1 KGHSH and CDR2 LQKENI. V shed 4 bases, J shed 0 bases, and the junction held 10 bases outside the gene matches. This CDR3 is 18 amino acids long.

The chain combines TRBV2 with TRBJ1-5; D remains unclear. Germline CDR1 reads SNHLY; CDR2 reads FYNNEI. V was clipped by 8 bases and J by 5 bases, with 13 bases between them. The CDR3 sequence is 13 residues long. The DNA for the CDR3 is TGTGCCAGCCTAAGCGAACAATATCAGCCCCAGCATTTT. Translation: CASLSEQYQPQHF. Complete variable domain (other parts from reference TRBV2 and TRBJ1-5): EPEVTQTPSHQVTQMGQEVILRCVPISNHLYFYWYRQILGQKVEFLVSFYNNEISEKSEIFDDQFSVERPDGSNFTLKIRSTKLEDSAMYFCASLSEQYQPQHFGDGTRLSIL.

The chain carries TRBV30 and TRBJ1-1; TRBD1 aligns across 7 bases. The germline V gene encodes CDR1 GTSNPN and CDR2 SVGIG (reference sequence). Trimming at V came to 5 bases and at J to 2 bases, leaving 5 bases not matched to a gene. This CDR3 has 13 residues. The chain's CDR3 is CAWGQEINTEAFF. CDR3 nucleotides: TGTGCCTGGGGACAGGAGATCAACACTGAAGCTTTCTTT. Full variable domain (rest looked up from reference TRBV30 and TRBJ1-1): SQTIHQWPATLVQPVGSPLSLECTVEGTSNPNLYWYRQAAGRGLQLLFYSVGIGQISSEVPQNLSASRPQDRQFILSSKKLLLSDSGFYLCAWGQEINTEAFFGQGTRLTVV.

This rearrangement joins TRBV5-4 to TRBJ1-6, with 9 nucleotides matching TRBD1. This CDR3 is 19 amino acids long. The V and J ends lost 0 bases and 0 bases, in that order; junction bases with no gene match: 7. The germline V gene encodes CDR1 SGHNT and CDR2 YYREEE (reference sequence). The CDR3 DNA follows: TGTGCCAGCAGCTTGGAGGGACAGGGCGCTTTCTCCTATAATTCACCCCTCCACTTT. Translation: CASSLEGQGAFSYNSPLHF.

This clone was counted a few times. V usage is TRBV6-2 or TRBV6-3 and J usage is TRBJ1-5; TRBD1 might be the D (5 bases). The CDR3 consists of 16 residues. Germline CDR1 reads MNHEY; CDR2 reads SVGEGT. V shed 2 bases and J shed 2 bases, with 13 bases lying between them. DNA for the CDR3: TGTGCCAGCAGTTACCCTGGGGGTCGAGGCAATCAGCCCCAGCATTTT. Translating it yields CASSYPGGRGNQPQHF.

The count of this clone is one. The chain links TRBV5-4 to TRBJ1-4; no definite D call. There are 15 residues in the CDR3. V gave up 3 bases and J gave up 6 bases, with 15 bases separating them. CDR1 is SGHNT, CDR2 YYREEE, per germline (reference sequence). CDR3 amino acids: CASSSGGALDEKLFF. CDR3 nucleotide sequence: TGTGCCAGCAGCTCGGGCGGTGCCCTCGATGAAAAACTGTTTTTT.

This chain links TRBV5-1 with TRBJ2-7, with D possibly being TRBD1 or TRBD2 (5 bases each). The CDR3 contains 12 residues. Per germline, CDR1 SGHRS and CDR2 YFSETQ. Trimming took 4 bases from V and 5 from J, leaving 10 bases between them. CDR3 residues: CASSPQGDEQYF. The CDR3 DNA reads TGCGCCAGCAGCCCTCAGGGAGACGAGCAGTACTTC.

This chain joins TRBV6-4 and TRBJ1-2; D unclear. Trimming cost V 2 bases and J 5 bases, with 6 bases left between them. Germline-derived CDR1 and CDR2 are MRHNA and SNTAGT. This CDR3 is built from 12 residues. The CDR3 region has the DNA TGTGCCAGCAGTGACGTGGGATATGGCTACACCTTC. The encoded protein is CASSDVGYGYTF.

The chain joins TRBV30 to TRBJ2-1; possible D gene TRBD2, 5 bases. The germline V and J ends were trimmed by 4 bases and 9 bases, with 16 bases remaining between them. Per the germline V gene, CDR1 is GTSNPN and CDR2 is SVGIG (reference sequence). The CDR3 spans 13 residues. The CDR3 DNA reads TGTGCCTGGAACCTTAAAGCGCGGGTTGAGCAGTTCTTC. Protein product: CAWNLKARVEQFF.

DNA of the CDR3: TGTGCCAGCAGCTTCCAGACCCCCTACGAGCAGTACTTC. Its translation: CASSFQTPYEQYF. The gene calls are TRBV7-9 and TRBJ2-7; D gene ambiguous. Germline V gene lookup returns CDR1 SEHNR and CDR2 FQNEAQ (reference sequence). The CDR3 length is 13 residues. The V and J ends lost 3 bases and 2 bases respectively, with 8 bases between them. Using reference TRBV7-9 and TRBJ2-7 for the parts outside the CDR3, the full variable domain is DTGVSQNPRHKITKRGQNVTFRCDPISEHNRLYWYRQTLGQGPEFLTYFQNEAQLEKSRLLSDRFSAERPKGSFSTLEIQRTEQGDSAMYLCASSFQTPYEQYFGPGTRLTVT.

The chain joins TRBV5-1 to TRBJ2-7; D unclear. V was clipped by 5 bases and J by 6 bases, with 15 bases between them. CDR1 and CDR2 (germline): SGHRS, YFSETQ. The CDR3 has 13 residues. DNA of the CDR3: TGCGCCAGCAGTGACGGGCCCCGGGTCGAGCAGTACTTC. It is translated as CASSDGPRVEQYF. Supplemented by reference TRBV5-1 and TRBJ2-7, the full variable domain reads KAGVTQTPRYLIKTRGQQVTLSCSPISGHRSVSWYQQTPGQGLQFLFEYFSETQRNKGNFPGRFSGRQFSNSRSEMNVSTLELGDSALYLCASSDGPRVEQYFGPGTRLTVT.

The rearrangement links TRBV11-2 to TRBJ1-3; D remains unclear. Germline lookup yields CDR1 SGHAT and CDR2 FQNNGV. The V end lost 2 bases, the J end lost 2 bases, and 13 bases lay between the germline ends. This CDR3 region has 16 residues. CDR3: CASSLWRVQTGNTIYF. The CDR3 bases are TGTGCCAGCAGCTTATGGAGGGTCCAGACTGGAAACACCATATATTTT.

The chain uses TRBV29-1 and TRBJ2-1; D uncertain. This CDR3 region has 18 residues. The ends were cut back, 0 bases at V and 9 bases at J, with 27 bases in the middle. From germline, CDR1 is SQVTM and CDR2 ANQGSEA. CDR3 amino acids: CSVEEVPILYGSRGEQFF. The CDR3 coding sequence is TGCAGCGTTGAAGAGGTCCCTATTCTGTATGGTTCTCGAGGTGAGCAGTTCTTC.

This rearrangement joins TRBV7-3 to TRBJ2-3; 10 positions agree with TRBD2. The CDR3 is made up of 15 amino acids. The germline V gene has CDR1 SGHTA and CDR2 FQGTGA. Trimming cost V 2 bases and J 1 base; bases outside gene matches: 0. The CDR3 DNA reads TGTGCCAGCAGCTTACTAGCGGGAGGCACAGATACGCAGTATTTT. This codes for CASSLLAGGTDTQYF.

The chain recombines TRBV28 with TRBJ1-5; possibly TRBD1 for D (5 bases). The germline V gene encodes CDR1 MDHEN and CDR2 SYDVKM. Between the trimmed V and J ends, which lost 8 bases and 8 bases, there was a span of 19 bases. The CDR3 consists of 14 residues. The CDR3 DNA follows: TGTGCCAGCCACCGCACAGGCCGAGGGGAGCCCCAGCATTTT. Translation: CASHRTGRGEPQHF.

The chain combines TRBV19 with TRBJ2-2; weak D call: TRBD1 (5 bases). Germline V CDR1 and CDR2: LNHDA, SQIVND (reference sequence). The CDR3 totals 15 residues. V shed 2 bases and J shed 4 bases, with 11 bases lying between them. CDR3 region: CASSIWPQGTGELFF. Written as DNA, the CDR3 is TGTGCCAGTAGTATATGGCCCCAGGGCACCGGGGAGCTGTTTTTT.

Remarks on this clone: Within the sample, other DNA sequences also encode this same CDR3. The rearrangement uses TRBV28 and TRBJ2-7; D uncertain. The CDR3 sequence is 11 residues long. Germline CDR1 MDHEN, CDR2 SYDVKM. Trimming stripped 2 bases from V and 4 bases from J, with 3 bases between. The DNA for the CDR3 is TGTGCCAGCAGTTTAGGTTACGAGCAGTACTTC. Amino acids: CASSLGYEQYF.